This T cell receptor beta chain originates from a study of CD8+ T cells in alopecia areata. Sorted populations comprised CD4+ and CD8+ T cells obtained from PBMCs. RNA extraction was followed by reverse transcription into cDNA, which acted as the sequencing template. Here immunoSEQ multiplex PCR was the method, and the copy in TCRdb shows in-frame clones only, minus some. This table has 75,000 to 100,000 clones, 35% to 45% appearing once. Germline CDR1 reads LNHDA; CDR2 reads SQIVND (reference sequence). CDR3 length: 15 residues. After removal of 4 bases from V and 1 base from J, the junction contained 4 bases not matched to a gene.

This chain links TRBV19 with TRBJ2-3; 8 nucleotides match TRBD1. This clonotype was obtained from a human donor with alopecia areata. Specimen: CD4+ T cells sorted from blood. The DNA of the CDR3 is TGTGCCAGTAGTACGACAGGGGTCGGCACAGATACGCAGTATTTT. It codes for CASSTTGVGTDTQYF.